These 24 T cell receptor beta chains were sequenced from one sample in a study of cytomegalovirus exposure and HLA in healthy donors. The PCR made use of 60 Vbeta and 13 Jbeta primers. Measured with immunoSEQ multiplex PCR; TCRdb has only the in-frame clones, and not every one. The sample lists under 130,000 clones, just under 80% occurring once. Specimen: PBMCs. The receptors stem from a male donor in good health and CMV-seronegative.

The chain combines TRBV11-1 with TRBJ2-1; TRBD2 agrees at 7 bases. The CDR3 contains 17 residues. V gave up 1 base and J gave up 4 bases; unmatched junction bases: 10. CDR1 is SGHAT and CDR2 is FQDESV in the germline V gene (reference sequence). Written as DNA, the CDR3 is TGTGCCAGCAGCTTAGGGGGGGGGAGGGAGTCATACAATGAGCAGTTCTTC. It yields the protein CASSLGGGRESYNEQFF.

The V call is TRBV6-4, the J call TRBJ1-1; 9 nucleotides agree with TRBD1. The CDR3 has 17 residues. Unmatched junction bases numbered 13, after V lost 4 bases and J lost 4 bases. CDR1 is MRHNA, CDR2 SNTAGT, per germline. DNA for the CDR3: TGTGCCAGCAGTGGGCCCCCCGGGACAGGGCCAGTCACTGAAGCTTTCTTT. It yields the protein CASSGPPGTGPVTEAFF.

The rearrangement joins TRBV11-2 to TRBJ1-4, with D perhaps matching TRBD1 (6 bases). The CDR3 spans 15 residues. The germline V and J ends were trimmed by 0 bases and 5 bases, with 10 bases remaining between them. The germline CDR1 and CDR2 sequences are SGHAT and FQNNGV. CDR3 region: CASSLDTGRNEKLFF. CDR3 coding DNA: TGTGCCAGCAGCTTAGACACAGGGCGAAATGAAAAACTGTTTTTT.

Only a few counts were recorded for this clone. This chain links TRBV11-2 with TRBJ1-5; no clear D. Germline V gives CDR1 SGHAT, CDR2 FQNNGV. The CDR3 runs to 13 residues. V dropped 3 bases and J dropped 5 bases, with 8 bases sitting between them. The CDR3 reads CASSLSGDQPQHF. DNA for the CDR3: TGTGCCAGCAGCTTGAGCGGGGATCAGCCCCAGCATTTT.

This rearrangement joins TRBV7-2 to TRBJ2-3; tentatively, D is TRBD1 (5 bases). Germline loops: CDR1 SGHTA, CDR2 FQGNSA. There are 15 residues in the CDR3. V was pared by 3 bases and J by 0 bases, with 10 bases between. The CDR3 is CASSFDSFSTDTQYF. Here the CDR3 DNA reads TGTGCCAGCAGCTTCGACAGCTTTAGCACAGATACGCAGTATTTT.

The V gene is TRBV13, the J gene TRBJ1-1; 9 positions agree with TRBD1. This CDR3 contains 17 residues. CDR1 is PRHDT and CDR2 is FYEKMQ in the germline V gene (reference sequence). Unmatched junction bases numbered 10, after V lost 5 bases and J lost 0 bases. CDR3 nucleotide sequence: TGTGCCAGCAGCCCACCCCCGGGACAGGGCTTGAACACTGAAGCTTTCTTT. This translates into CASSPPPGQGLNTEAFF. Full variable domain (remainder filled in from reference TRBV13 and TRBJ1-1): AAGVIQSPRHLIKEKRETATLKCYPIPRHDTVYWYQQGPGQDPQFLISFYEKMQSDKGSIPDRFSAQQFSDYHSELNMSSLELGDSALYFCASSPPPGQGLNTEAFFGQGTRLTVV.

V usage is TRBV2 and J usage is TRBJ2-7; 9 bases fit TRBD1. Germline loops: CDR1 SNHLY, CDR2 FYNNEI. The CDR3 is 14 residues long. With V trimmed by 6 bases and J by 1 base, 4 bases remained unmatched. CDR3 loop: CASRDGTGSYEQYF. The CDR3 DNA is TGTGCCAGCAGAGACGGGACAGGGTCCTACGAGCAGTACTTC.

This clone was detected once. The chain employs TRBV7-9 and TRBJ2-1; no clear D gene. The CDR3 consists of 12 residues. V lost 8 bases and J lost 3, with 8 bases in between. Germline loops: CDR1 SEHNR, CDR2 FQNEAQ (reference sequence). The CDR3 sequence: CASFRIYNEQFF. As DNA, the CDR3 is TGTGCCAGCTTCAGGATCTACAATGAGCAGTTCTTC.

The chain has TRBV20-1 and TRBJ2-1; D possibly corresponds to TRBD2 (5 bases). Trimming took off 6 bases at V and 9 bases at J, with 12 bases between the two ends. CDR1 is DFQATT, CDR2 SNEGSKA, per germline (reference sequence). The CDR3 covers 11 residues. CDR3: CSASTSTEQFF. For the CDR3, the DNA is TGCAGTGCGTCTACTAGTACTGAGCAGTTCTTC.

This chain connects TRBV27 to TRBJ2-7, with 7 bases that match TRBD1. The CDR3 runs to 16 residues. Germline V CDR1 and CDR2: MNHEY, SMNVEV (reference sequence). V was clipped by 6 bases and J by 2 bases; unmatched bases: 13. CDR3 amino acids: CASRSTTGTDPYEQYF. CDR3 DNA sequence: TGTGCCAGCAGATCTACCACCGGGACAGACCCCTACGAGCAGTACTTC.

The chain couples TRBV30 to TRBJ1-2; 8 nucleotides match TRBD1. Germline CDR1 reads GTSNPN; CDR2 reads SVGIG (reference sequence). The junction had 1 base not matched to a gene; V was cut back by 3 bases and J by 10 bases. This CDR3 is built from 10 residues. The CDR3, as DNA: TGTGCCTGGAGACAGGGGGTCTACACCTTC. Translating it yields CAWRQGVYTF.

V gene TRBV11-3 combines with J gene TRBJ2-7, with D possibly being TRBD2 (5 bases). CDR1 is SGHNT and CDR2 is YENEEA in the germline V gene. V lost 5 bases and J lost 3, with 17 bases in between. The CDR3 totals 15 residues. Here the CDR3 reads CASSPPPRANYEQYF. CDR3 nucleotide sequence: TGTGCCAGCAGCCCCCCCCCGCGGGCCAACTACGAGCAGTACTTC.

This chain joins TRBV19 and TRBJ2-2, with 10 bases lining up with TRBD2. The CDR3 consists of 16 residues. The junction had 9 bases not matched to a gene; V was cut back by 3 bases and J by 8 bases. Germline V gene lookup returns CDR1 LNHDA and CDR2 SQIVND (reference sequence). As DNA, the CDR3 is TGTGCCAGTAGTATGGGAGCGGGAGGGCCATTAGGGGAGCTGTTTTTT. Protein: CASSMGAGGPLGELFF.

V usage is TRBV18 and J usage is TRBJ2-7; D might be TRBD2 (6 bases). CDR3 length: 14 amino acids. Germline V lookup: CDR1 KGHSH, CDR2 LQKENI. V gave up 2 bases and J gave up 0 bases, with 8 bases separating them. CDR3 sequence: CASSPGGSSYEQYF. The CDR3 coding sequence is TGTGCCAGCTCACCAGGGGGGAGCTCCTACGAGCAGTACTTC.

This chain links TRBV2 with TRBJ2-5; D is uncertain. Germline lookup yields CDR1 SNHLY and CDR2 FYNNEI. Trimming removed 5 bases at V and 0 bases at J, with 13 bases between. The CDR3 contains 15 residues. CDR3 DNA sequence: TGTGCCAGCAGTCGACAACCCCGGAACCAAGAGACCCAGTACTTC. This encodes CASSRQPRNQETQYF.

The chain is built from TRBV7-6 and TRBJ2-2, with 9 bases lining up with TRBD1. The V and J ends lost 5 bases and 0 bases, in that order; junction bases with no gene match: 4. CDR3 length: 16 amino acids. The germline gives CDR1 SGHVS, CDR2 FNYEAQ. DNA for the CDR3: TGTGCCAGCAGCCCAAGACAGGGGGCGAACACCGGGGAGCTGTTTTTT. Its translation: CASSPRQGANTGELFF.

V is TRBV10-3 and J is TRBJ2-1; TRBD2 matches 7 bases. The junction had 3 bases not matched to a gene; V was cut back by 0 bases and J by 7 bases. The germline CDR1 and CDR2 sequences are ENHRY and SYGVKD. The CDR3 sequence is 14 residues long. The CDR3 DNA sequence: TGTGCCATCAGTGAGTCGGGGGGGGTAAATGAGCAGTTCTTC. It specifies CAISESGGVNEQFF.

The J gene is TRBJ2-2, the V gene TRBV27; 8 bases are shared with TRBD1. Trimming removed 4 bases from V and 3 bases from J; junction bases left unmatched: 4. The CDR3 runs 15 residues. CDR1 is MNHEY, CDR2 SMNVEV, per germline (reference sequence). This CDR3 reads CASSSGQGYTGELFF. The CDR3 coding sequence is TGTGCCAGCAGTTCTGGACAGGGATACACCGGGGAGCTGTTTTTT.

Notes on this clone: One junction end disagrees with the germline gene, perhaps due to a read error. Other DNA sequences within the sample encode an identical CDR3. The V call is TRBV28, the J call TRBJ2-7; 8 nucleotides match TRBD2. CDR3 length equals 18 residues. The germline CDR1 and CDR2 sequences are MDHEN and SYDVKM. The CDR3 sequence: CASSFLNGGASGYYEQYF. CDR3 sequence (DNA): TGCGCCAGCAGTTTCTTGAACGGGGGGGCTAGCGGATACTACGAGCAGTACTTC.

The chain combines TRBV27 with TRBJ1-5; D is ambiguous. This CDR3 spans 14 amino acids. CDR1 is MNHEY, CDR2 SMNVEV, per germline (reference sequence). Trimming left V 4 bases short and J 4 bases short, with 11 bases between. The CDR3 DNA follows: TGTGCCAGCAGTTCCCTCACGGGTAATCAGCCCCAGCATTTT. Its translation is CASSSLTGNQPQHF.

This chain joins TRBV27 and TRBJ1-4; the D gene is possibly TRBD1 (5 bases). Trimming took off 6 bases at V and 4 bases at J, with 12 bases between the two ends. The CDR3 loop spans 14 amino acids. In germline, CDR1 is MNHEY, CDR2 SMNVEV (reference sequence). CDR3 in amino acids: CASRGRQINEKLFF. In DNA, the CDR3 is TGTGCCAGCAGGGGGCGACAGATTAATGAAAAACTGTTTTTT.

The V call is TRBV30, the J call TRBJ1-2; TRBD1 matches 7 bases. The CDR3 extends over 13 amino acids. Germline V CDR1 and CDR2: GTSNPN, SVGIG (reference sequence). V dropped 2 bases and J dropped 4; count of bases not matched to a gene: 4. CDR3 loop: CAWSTGVFYGYTF. CDR3 in DNA: TGTGCCTGGAGTACAGGGGTTTTCTATGGCTACACCTTC.

V is TRBV28 and J is TRBJ2-7; 7 bases align to TRBD1. After removal of 4 bases from V and 1 base from J, the junction contained 10 bases not matched to a gene. The CDR3 runs 16 residues. The germline CDR1 and CDR2 sequences are MDHEN and SYDVKM. The CDR3 sequence: CASSWAPDRRSYEQYF. The CDR3 nucleotides are TGTGCCAGCAGTTGGGCCCCGGACAGGAGATCCTACGAGCAGTACTTC.

The V call is TRBV10-1, the J call TRBJ2-3; D may be TRBD2 (5 bases). The CDR3 extends over 15 amino acids. CDR1 and CDR2 (germline): WNHNN, SYGVQD (reference sequence). V lost 3 bases and J 4 bases, leaving 14 bases between the germline ends. The CDR3, as DNA: TGCGCCAGCAGTGATGGCGGGCGTATCGCAGATACGCAGTATTTT. This translates into CASSDGGRIADTQYF.